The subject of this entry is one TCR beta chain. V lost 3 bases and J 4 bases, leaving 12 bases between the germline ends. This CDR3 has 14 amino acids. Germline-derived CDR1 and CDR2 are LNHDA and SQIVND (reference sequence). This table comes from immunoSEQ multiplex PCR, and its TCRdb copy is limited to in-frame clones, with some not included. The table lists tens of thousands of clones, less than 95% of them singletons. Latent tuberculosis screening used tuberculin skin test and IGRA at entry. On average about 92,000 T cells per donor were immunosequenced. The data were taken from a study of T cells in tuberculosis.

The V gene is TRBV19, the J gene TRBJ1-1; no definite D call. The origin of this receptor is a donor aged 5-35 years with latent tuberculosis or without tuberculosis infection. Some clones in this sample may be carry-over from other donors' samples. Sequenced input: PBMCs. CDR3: CASSILPGGTEAFF. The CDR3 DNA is TGTGCCAGTAGTATCCTCCCCGGAGGCACTGAAGCTTTCTTT.